Below, 20 T cell receptor beta chains from the same sample are listed, as sequenced in a study of a mutant IDH1 vaccine in newly diagnosed glioma. The sample's time point: baseline, week 1 (first vaccination visit). Sample treatment: pre-vaccination baseline after standard-of-care therapy. TCRdb keeps only in-frame clones here, not all; method: immunoSEQ multiplex PCR. The repertoire holds 68,000 or so clones, less than 85% seen once, with 7.5% to 9% in the top ten. The sample in question was PBMCs, obtained from a glioma patient treated with radiotherapy, temozolomide or both. The receptors were gathered from a man aged 50 to 60 with glioma.

Only one count was recorded for this clone. This chain uses TRBV7-9 with TRBJ1-5; a possible D gene is TRBD1 (6 bases). V was pared by 5 bases and J by 3 bases, with 11 bases between. Germline assignment: CDR1 SEHNR and CDR2 FQNEAQ (reference sequence). The CDR3 is 14 residues long. CDR3 protein: CASSPGQFNQPQHF. CDR3 DNA: TGTGCCAGCAGCCCTGGACAGTTCAATCAGCCCCAGCATTTT.

This clone appeared a single time. The V and J genes are TRBV6-4 and TRBJ1-5; the D is unclear. V gave up 3 bases and J gave up 5 bases, with 2 bases separating them. Germline values: CDR1 MRHNA, CDR2 SNTAGT. This CDR3 is 11 amino acids long. The CDR3 nucleotides are TGTGCCAGCAGTGAACATCAGCCCCAGCATTTT. It yields the protein CASSEHQPQHF.

The chain employs TRBV7-2 and TRBJ1-1; D uncertain. The V gene's germline CDR1 is SGHTA and CDR2 FQGNSA. Trimming cost V 3 bases and J 2 bases, with 10 bases left between them. The CDR3 length is 14 residues. The CDR3 DNA reads as TGTGCCAGCAGCTTCAGGCAACTAAACACTGAAGCTTTCTTT. It specifies CASSFRQLNTEAFF.

This sequence joins TRBV9 and TRBJ2-3; D is undetermined. The germline gives CDR1 SGDLS, CDR2 YYNGEE. The CDR3 spans 14 residues. Trimming shortened V by 2 bases and J by 0 bases, and 7 bases separated the two germline ends. CDR3 amino acids: CASSVWASTDTQYF. The CDR3 DNA sequence: TGTGCCAGCAGCGTCTGGGCTAGCACAGATACGCAGTATTTT. Together with reference TRBV9 and TRBJ2-3, the CDR3 gives the full variable domain: DSGVTQTPKHLITATGQRVTLRCSPRSGDLSVYWYQQSLDQGLQFLIQYYNGEERAKGNILERFSAQQFPDLHSELNLSSLELGDSALYFCASSVWASTDTQYFGPGTRLTVL.

The chain has TRBV5-4 and TRBJ2-1, with TRBD2 matching over 11 bases. The CDR3 sequence is 15 residues long. CDR1 SGHNT and CDR2 YYREEE come from the germline V gene (reference sequence). V was clipped by 3 bases and J by 5 bases; unmatched bases: 4. CDR3 in amino acids: CASSYRLAGHNEQFF. Here the CDR3 DNA reads TGTGCCAGCAGCTACCGACTAGCGGGGCACAATGAGCAGTTCTTC. Variable domain in full (rest from reference TRBV5-4 and TRBJ2-1): ETGVTQSPTHLIKTRGQQVTLRCSSQSGHNTVSWYQQALGQGPQFIFQYYREEENGRGNFPPRFSGLQFPNYSSELNVNALELDDSALYLCASSYRLAGHNEQFFGPGTRLTVL.

The V and J genes are TRBV7-5 and TRBJ2-7; the listed D gene, TRBD1, was not tested against the DNA. TRBV7-5 is recorded as a pseudogene. The CDR3 runs 15 residues. The CDR3 DNA reads as TGTGCCAGAAGCCACCCAGGGGGCGAAGTCTACGAGCAGTACTTC. Its protein is CARSHPGGEVYEQYF.

J is TRBJ1-3 and V is TRBV30; D uncertain. This CDR3 comprises 12 residues. With 2 bases removed from V and 8 bases from J, the gap between germline ends came to 10 bases. Germline V gives CDR1 GTSNPN, CDR2 SVGIG (reference sequence). CDR3 sequence reads: CAWSSNPDTIYF. CDR3 coding DNA: TGTGCCTGGAGTAGCAACCCAGACACCATATATTTT.

This sequence joins TRBV27 and TRBJ1-5; no clear D. Trimming removed 6 bases from V and 0 bases from J, with 15 bases in between. Germline V gene data show CDR1 as MNHEY and CDR2 as SMNVEV (reference sequence). The CDR3 length is 16 residues. Here the CDR3 DNA reads TGTGCCAGCAGAACTCTGACCGGCTTTAGCAATCAGCCCCAGCATTTT. Translating it yields CASRTLTGFSNQPQHF.

V usage is TRBV4-3 and J usage is TRBJ2-3; possible D gene TRBD1, 6 bases. The V and J ends lost 2 bases and 6 bases respectively, with 9 bases between them. This CDR3 has 13 amino acids. Germline V lookup: CDR1 LGHNA, CDR2 YSLEER. The CDR3 sequence is CASSQNTGDTQYF. The CDR3 DNA reads as TGCGCCAGCAGCCAAAATACAGGGGATACGCAGTATTTT.

The chain joins TRBV28 to TRBJ2-3; D ambiguous. The V end was cut by 3 bases, the J end by 6 bases, with 4 bases between. Germline CDR1 MDHEN, CDR2 SYDVKM. This CDR3 contains 11 residues. The CDR3 coding sequence is TGTGCCAGCAGTTTTGCGGATACGCAGTATTTT. This sequence encodes CASSFADTQYF.

This chain connects TRBV5-1 to TRBJ2-5, with TRBD1 identical over 11 bases. V was clipped by 3 bases and J by 4 bases; unmatched bases: 14. CDR3 length equals 18 residues. Per germline, CDR1 SGHRS and CDR2 YFSETQ. CDR3 nucleotide sequence: TGCGCCAGCAGCTCGATACCCGTGGACAGGGGGCGCGTAGAGACCCAGTACTTC. It encodes CASSSIPVDRGRVETQYF.

V gene TRBV18 combines with J gene TRBJ1-3; 10 bases fit TRBD1. The CDR3 runs to 16 residues. Germline lookup yields CDR1 KGHSH and CDR2 LQKENI. The V and J ends lost 2 bases and 4 bases, in that order; junction bases with no gene match: 5. The CDR3 DNA is TGTGCCAGCTCACCATCGACAGGGGGCATAGGAAACACCATATATTTT. Translation: CASSPSTGGIGNTIYF.

V is TRBV30 and J is TRBJ1-2, with D unclear. The germline V and J ends were trimmed by 6 bases and 1 base, with 15 bases remaining between them. Germline-derived CDR1 and CDR2 are GTSNPN and SVGIG (reference sequence). The CDR3 totals 14 residues. This CDR3 is CACARTDNNYGYTF. The CDR3, as DNA: TGTGCCTGCGCGCGGACGGATAATAACTATGGCTACACCTTC.

The table lists this clone with a count of one. The CDR3 DNA sequence: TGTGCCAGCAGCTTGGCCGGGGGGGACTACAGTGCCACTGAAGCTTTCTTT. Protein sequence: CASSLAGGDYSATEAFF. This sequence joins TRBV5-6 and TRBJ1-1, with a possible D match to TRBD1 (5 bases). The germline gives CDR1 SGHDT, CDR2 YYEEEE. This CDR3 has 17 residues. Trimming stripped 0 bases from V and 4 bases from J, with 19 bases between.

The V call is TRBV5-1, the J call TRBJ1-3; D unclear. The CDR3 loop spans 17 amino acids. CDR1 and CDR2 from the germline V gene are SGHRS and YFSETQ. V dropped 1 base and J dropped 0 bases, with 14 bases sitting between them. The CDR3 region is CASSLPRTGISGNTIYF. The CDR3 region has the DNA TGCGCCAGCAGCTTGCCCAGGACGGGAATCTCTGGAAACACCATATATTTT.

This clone was seen only once. This sequence joins TRBV2 and TRBJ1-5; D not certain. Trimming took off 5 bases at V and 0 bases at J, with 8 bases between the two ends. Germline assignment: CDR1 SNHLY and CDR2 FYNNEI. The CDR3 loop spans 14 amino acids. The DNA of the CDR3 is TGTGCCAGCAGTTCAGCCCATAGCAATCAGCCCCAGCATTTT. As protein: CASSSAHSNQPQHF.

V gene TRBV5-6 combines with J gene TRBJ2-7; unclear D gene. V was clipped by 2 bases and J by 3 bases, with 6 bases between them. The germline gives CDR1 SGHDT, CDR2 YYEEEE. CDR3 length: 12 amino acids. CDR3 sequence: CASSFNDYEQYF. As DNA, the CDR3 is TGTGCCAGCAGCTTCAACGACTACGAGCAGTACTTC.

This chain uses TRBV10-2 with TRBJ2-3, with 8 bases that match TRBD1. Looked up from germline, CDR1 is WSHSY and CDR2 is SAAADI. CDR3 size: 14 residues. Losses at the gene ends were 4 bases for V and 5 bases for J; bases not matched to a gene: 5. This CDR3 is CASSVSGGLDTQYF. In DNA form, the CDR3 reads TGCGCCAGCAGTGTATCAGGGGGCTTAGATACGCAGTATTTT.

The V and J genes are TRBV27 and TRBJ2-1, with D possibly TRBD2 on 5 matching bases. The V and J ends lost 6 bases and 1 base respectively, with 13 bases between them. This CDR3 has 15 residues. Germline V lookup: CDR1 MNHEY, CDR2 SMNVEV (reference sequence). The CDR3 region is CASSSGGPSYNEQFF. The CDR3 bases are TGTGCCAGCAGCTCCGGAGGACCGTCCTACAATGAGCAGTTCTTC.

This clone was recorded only once. V is TRBV2 and J is TRBJ2-2; possibly TRBD2 for D (5 bases). V lost 6 bases, J lost 7 bases, and 9 bases lay in between. Germline CDR1 and CDR2: SNHLY and FYNNEI. There are 12 residues in the CDR3. CDR3 residues: CASSVGVGELFF. DNA for the CDR3: TGTGCCAGCAGCGTCGGGGTCGGGGAGCTGTTTTTT.